Detailed here is one TCR beta chain. Its cognate antigen is unknown. This sample stems from a study of T cell responses to AZD1222 COVID-19 vaccine. Study-level background: Researchers grouped second doses given at about 4 or about 12 weeks into one pool. General study points: Donors were largely white British and mainly female; clonal diversity was possibly underestimated. Elevations in Spike-specific TCR breadth and depth followed administration of two AZD1222 doses. Distributed over spike, vaccine-associated CD4 TCRs predominated at 160-218 and 743-854.

Clones were read by immunoSEQ multiplex PCR, and TCRdb kept only the in-frame ones, dropping some. Of some 180,000 clones listed, around 94% are singletons. Here the sequenced sample was peripheral blood, taken on day 0 of AZD1222 vaccination. The TCR was taken from an adult in good health.

The CDR3 reads CASSPQRNYGYTF. Here the CDR3 DNA reads TGTGCCAGCAGTCCGCAGAGAAACTATGGCTACACCTTC. The V gene is TRBV12-3 or TRBV12-4, the J gene TRBJ1-2; D gene unclear. Deletions cut 5 bases from V and 2 bases from J, with 9 bases between. The CDR3 consists of 13 residues.